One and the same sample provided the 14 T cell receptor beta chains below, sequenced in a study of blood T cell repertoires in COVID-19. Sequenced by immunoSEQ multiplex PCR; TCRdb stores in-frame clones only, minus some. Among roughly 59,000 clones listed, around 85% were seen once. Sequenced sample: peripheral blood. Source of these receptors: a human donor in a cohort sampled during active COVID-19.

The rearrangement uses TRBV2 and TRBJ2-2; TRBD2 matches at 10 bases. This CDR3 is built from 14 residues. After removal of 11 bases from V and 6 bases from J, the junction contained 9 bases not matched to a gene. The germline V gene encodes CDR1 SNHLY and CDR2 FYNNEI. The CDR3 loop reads CAFRGSGRAGELFF. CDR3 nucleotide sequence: TGTGCCTTCCGGGGCAGCGGGAGGGCCGGGGAGCTGTTTTTT.

Written as DNA, the CDR3 is TGTGCCAGCAGCTCTCTAGCGGCTACGACTACCGGGGAGCTGTTTTTT. Encoded protein: CASSSLAATTTGELFF. The chain couples TRBV11-2 to TRBJ2-2; the match to TRBD2 covers 7 bases. The germline gives CDR1 SGHAT, CDR2 FQNNGV. V shed 4 bases and J 5 bases; nucleotides not matched to a gene: 10. The CDR3 has 16 amino acids.

Written as DNA, the CDR3 is TGTGCCAGCAGCTTGACGCGGGAGAATCCCTACAATGAGCAGTTCTTC. Amino acids: CASSLTRENPYNEQFF. The chain combines TRBV5-5 with TRBJ2-1; 7 bases are shared with TRBD2. The CDR3 has 16 residues. Germline V gene data show CDR1 as SGHKS and CDR2 as YYEKEE (reference sequence). The junction had 6 bases not matched to a gene; V was cut back by 1 base and J by 2 bases.

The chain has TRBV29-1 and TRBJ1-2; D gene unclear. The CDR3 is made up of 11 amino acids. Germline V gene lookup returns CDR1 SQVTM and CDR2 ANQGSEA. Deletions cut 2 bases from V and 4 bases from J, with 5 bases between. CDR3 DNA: TGCAGCGTTGAATACGGCTATGGCTACACCTTC. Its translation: CSVEYGYGYTF.

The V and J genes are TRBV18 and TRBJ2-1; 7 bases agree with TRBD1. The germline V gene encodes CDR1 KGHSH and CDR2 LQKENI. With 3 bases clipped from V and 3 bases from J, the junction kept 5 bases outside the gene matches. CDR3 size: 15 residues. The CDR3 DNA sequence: TGTGCCAGCTCACCTCGGACAGGTGGCTACAATGAGCAGTTCTTC. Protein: CASSPRTGGYNEQFF.

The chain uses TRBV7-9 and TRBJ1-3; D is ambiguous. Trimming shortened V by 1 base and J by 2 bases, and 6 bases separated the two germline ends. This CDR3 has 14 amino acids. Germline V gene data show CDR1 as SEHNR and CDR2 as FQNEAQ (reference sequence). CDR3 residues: CASSLVSAGNTIYF. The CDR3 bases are TGTGCCAGCAGCTTAGTGTCAGCTGGAAACACCATATATTTT.

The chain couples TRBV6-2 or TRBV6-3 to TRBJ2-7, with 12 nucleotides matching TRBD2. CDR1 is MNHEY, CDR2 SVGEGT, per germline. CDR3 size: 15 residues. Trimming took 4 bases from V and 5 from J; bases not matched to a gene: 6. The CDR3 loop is CASSSETSGSDEQYF. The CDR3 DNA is TGTGCCAGCAGTTCCGAGACTAGCGGGAGTGACGAGCAGTACTTC.

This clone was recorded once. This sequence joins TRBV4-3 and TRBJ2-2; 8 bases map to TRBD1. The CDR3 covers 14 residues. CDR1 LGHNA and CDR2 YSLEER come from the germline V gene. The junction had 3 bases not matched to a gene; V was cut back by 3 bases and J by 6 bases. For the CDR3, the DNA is TGCGCCAGCAGCCAGGACAGGGTGGCCGGGGAGCTGTTTTTT. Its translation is CASSQDRVAGELFF.

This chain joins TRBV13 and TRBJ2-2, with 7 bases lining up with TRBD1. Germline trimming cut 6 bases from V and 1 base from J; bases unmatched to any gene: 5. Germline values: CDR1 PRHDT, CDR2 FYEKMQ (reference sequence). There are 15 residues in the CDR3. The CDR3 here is CASSLGQRNTGELFF. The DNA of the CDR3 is TGTGCCAGCAGTTTGGGACAGAGGAACACCGGGGAGCTGTTTTTT. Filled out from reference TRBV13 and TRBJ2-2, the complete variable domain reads AAGVIQSPRHLIKEKRETATLKCYPIPRHDTVYWYQQGPGQDPQFLISFYEKMQSDKGSIPDRFSAQQFSDYHSELNMSSLELGDSALYFCASSLGQRNTGELFFGEGSRLTVL.

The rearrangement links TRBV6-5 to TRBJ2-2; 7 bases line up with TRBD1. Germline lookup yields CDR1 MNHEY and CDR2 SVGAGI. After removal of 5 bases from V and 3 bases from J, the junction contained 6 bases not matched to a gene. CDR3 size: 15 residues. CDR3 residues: CASSPGQVYTGELFF. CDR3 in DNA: TGTGCCAGCAGTCCTGGACAGGTGTACACCGGGGAGCTGTTTTTT.

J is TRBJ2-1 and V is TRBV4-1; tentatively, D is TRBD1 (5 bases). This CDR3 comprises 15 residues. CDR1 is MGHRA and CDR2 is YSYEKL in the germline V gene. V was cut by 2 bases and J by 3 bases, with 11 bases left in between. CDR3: CASSQRGTDYNEQFF. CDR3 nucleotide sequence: TGCGCCAGCAGCCAAAGGGGTACGGACTACAATGAGCAGTTCTTC.

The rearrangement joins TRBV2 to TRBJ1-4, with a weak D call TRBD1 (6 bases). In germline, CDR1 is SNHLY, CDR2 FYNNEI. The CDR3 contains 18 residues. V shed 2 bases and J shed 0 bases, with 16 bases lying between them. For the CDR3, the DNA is TGTGCCAGCAGTGAAATAGGGTTTTGGGACACAACTAATGAAAAACTGTTTTTT. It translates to CASSEIGFWDTTNEKLFF.

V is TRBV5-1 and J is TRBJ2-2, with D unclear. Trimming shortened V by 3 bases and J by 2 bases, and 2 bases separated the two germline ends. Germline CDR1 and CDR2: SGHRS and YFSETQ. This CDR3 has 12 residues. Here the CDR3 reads CASSSNTGELFF. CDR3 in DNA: TGCGCCAGCAGCTCAAACACCGGGGAGCTGTTTTTT.

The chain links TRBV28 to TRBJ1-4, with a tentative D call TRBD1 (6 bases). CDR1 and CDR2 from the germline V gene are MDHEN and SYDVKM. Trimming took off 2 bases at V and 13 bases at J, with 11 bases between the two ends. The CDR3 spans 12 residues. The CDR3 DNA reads TGTGCCAGCAGTTTAAACAGGGCAAGACTGTTTTTT. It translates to CASSLNRARLFF.